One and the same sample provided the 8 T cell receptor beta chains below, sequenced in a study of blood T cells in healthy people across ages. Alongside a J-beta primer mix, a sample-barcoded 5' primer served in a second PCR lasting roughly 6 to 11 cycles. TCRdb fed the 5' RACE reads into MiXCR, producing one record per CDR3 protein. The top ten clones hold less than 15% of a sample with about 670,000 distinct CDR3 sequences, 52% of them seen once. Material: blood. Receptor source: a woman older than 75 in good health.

For the CDR3, the DNA is TGTGCCAGCAGTCTGACAGGGCCAGACACCGGGGAGCTGTTTTTT. It specifies CASSLTGPDTGELFF. The V call is TRBV6-6, the J call TRBJ2-2; 7 nucleotides agree with TRBD1. Germline loops: CDR1 MNHNY, CDR2 SVGAGI (reference sequence). This CDR3 region has 15 residues. V lost 5 bases, J lost 3 bases, and 6 bases stayed unmatched.

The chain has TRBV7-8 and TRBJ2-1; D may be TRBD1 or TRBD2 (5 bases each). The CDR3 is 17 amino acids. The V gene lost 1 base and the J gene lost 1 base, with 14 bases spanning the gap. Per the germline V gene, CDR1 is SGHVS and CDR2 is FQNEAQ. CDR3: CASSLVAGTESYNEQFF. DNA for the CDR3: TGTGCCAGCAGCTTAGTCGCCGGGACGGAATCCTACAATGAGCAGTTCTTC.

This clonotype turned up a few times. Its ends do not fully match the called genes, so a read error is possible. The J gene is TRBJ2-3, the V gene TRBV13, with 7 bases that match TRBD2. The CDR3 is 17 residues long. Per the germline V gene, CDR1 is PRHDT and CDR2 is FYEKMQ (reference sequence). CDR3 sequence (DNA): TGTGCCAGCAGCTTAGTACAACTAGCGCCCGGCACGGATACGCAGTATTTT. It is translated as CASSLVQLAPGTDTQYF. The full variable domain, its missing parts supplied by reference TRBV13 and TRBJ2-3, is AAGVIQSPRHLIKEKRETATLKCYPIPRHDTVYWYQQGPGQDPQFLISFYEKMQSDKGSIPDRFSAQQFSDYHSELNMSSLELGDSALYFCASSLVQLAPGTDTQYFGPGTRLTVL.

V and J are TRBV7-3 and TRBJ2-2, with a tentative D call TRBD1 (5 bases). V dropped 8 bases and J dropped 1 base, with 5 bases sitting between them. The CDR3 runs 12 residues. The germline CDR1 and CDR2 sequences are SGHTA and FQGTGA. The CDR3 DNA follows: TGTGCCAGCCAGGGGAACACCGGGGAGCTGTTTTTT. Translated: CASQGNTGELFF.

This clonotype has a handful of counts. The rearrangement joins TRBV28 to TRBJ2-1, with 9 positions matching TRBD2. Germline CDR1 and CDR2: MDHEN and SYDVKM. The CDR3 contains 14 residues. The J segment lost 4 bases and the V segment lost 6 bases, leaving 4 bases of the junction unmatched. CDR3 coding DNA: TGTGCCAGCAGCCCTAGCGGGACTTACAATGAGCAGTTCTTC. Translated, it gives CASSPSGTYNEQFF.

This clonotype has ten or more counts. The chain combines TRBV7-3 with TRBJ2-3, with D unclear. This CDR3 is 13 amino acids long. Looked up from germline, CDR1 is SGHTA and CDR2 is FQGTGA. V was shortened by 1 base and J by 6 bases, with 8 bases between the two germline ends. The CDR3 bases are TGTGCCAGCAGCTTAAGTGTGAGGGATACGCAGTATTTT. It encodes CASSLSVRDTQYF.

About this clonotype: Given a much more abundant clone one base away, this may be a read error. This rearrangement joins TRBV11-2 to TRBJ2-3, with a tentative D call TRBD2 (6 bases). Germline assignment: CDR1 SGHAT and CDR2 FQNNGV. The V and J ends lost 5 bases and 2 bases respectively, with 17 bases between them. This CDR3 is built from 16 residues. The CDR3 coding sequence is TGTGCCAGCAGCACGGGACTCCGAATAACCACAGATACGCAGTATTTT. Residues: CASSTGLRITTDTQYF.

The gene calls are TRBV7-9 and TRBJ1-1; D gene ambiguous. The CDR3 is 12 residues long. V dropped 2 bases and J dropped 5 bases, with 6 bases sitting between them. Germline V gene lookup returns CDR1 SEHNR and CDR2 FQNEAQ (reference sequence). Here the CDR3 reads CASSLRETEAFF. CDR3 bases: TGTGCCAGCAGCTTAAGGGAAACTGAAGCTTTCTTT.